A single sample gave rise to the 20 T cell receptor beta chains below, sequenced in a study of T cell responses to AZD1222 COVID-19 vaccine. This table comes from immunoSEQ multiplex PCR, and its TCRdb copy is limited to in-frame clones, with some not included. The table includes 90,000 to 150,000 clones, about 88% detected once. The material sequenced was peripheral blood, taken on day 0 of AZD1222 vaccination. The receptor set was obtained from an adult in good health.

The chain couples TRBV6-1 to TRBJ2-7; the D is unclear. CDR3 length equals 14 residues. Per the germline V gene, CDR1 is MNHNS and CDR2 is SASEGT. Deletions cut 0 bases from V and 9 bases from J, with 15 bases between. The CDR3 reads CASSEARILRGQYF. CDR3 sequence (DNA): TGTGCCAGCAGTGAAGCCCGTATTCTACGAGGGCAGTACTTC.

This clone was observed a few times. The gene calls are TRBV28 and TRBJ1-2; 7 nucleotides line up with TRBD1. Germline assignment: CDR1 MDHEN and CDR2 SYDVKM. The length of the CDR3 is 13 residues. J lost 8 bases, V lost 11 bases, and 14 bases had no gene match. In DNA, the CDR3 is TGTGCCGGGGGGGGGACAGCCGGCGCAGGCTACACCTTC. The encoded protein is CAGGGTAGAGYTF.

The chain couples TRBV28 to TRBJ1-1; 8 bases are shared with TRBD1. The CDR3 covers 15 residues. V was pared by 5 bases and J by 4 bases, with 9 bases of the junction left unmatched. Germline V gene data show CDR1 as MDHEN and CDR2 as SYDVKM. The CDR3 nucleotides read TGTGCCAGCAGTACCACAGGGGGGACTAGCACTGAAGCTTTCTTT. It is translated as CASSTTGGTSTEAFF.

This sequence joins TRBV19 and TRBJ1-3; D unclear. V was shortened by 4 bases and J by 2 bases, with 12 bases between the two germline ends. Germline lookup yields CDR1 LNHDA and CDR2 SQIVND (reference sequence). The CDR3 length is 15 residues. CDR3 sequence reads: CASSTTGVPGNTIYF. CDR3 coding DNA: TGTGCCAGTAGTACGACCGGGGTCCCTGGAAACACCATATATTTT. The full variable domain, with the rest looked up from reference TRBV19 and TRBJ1-3, is DGGITQSPKYLFRKEGQNVTLSCEQNLNHDAMYWYRQDPGQGLRLIYYSQIVNDFQKGDIAEGYSVSREKKESFPLTVTSAQKNPTAFYLCASSTTGVPGNTIYFGEGSWLTVV.

The chain couples TRBV5-1 to TRBJ2-7, with a tentative D call TRBD2 (7 bases). This CDR3 has 17 amino acids. The V and J ends lost 3 bases and 4 bases respectively, with 23 bases between them. Germline CDR1 is SGHRS and CDR2 is YFSETQ. Here the CDR3 reads CASSWGGGSGGVYEQYF. The DNA of the CDR3 is TGCGCCAGCAGCTGGGGAGGGGGGAGCGGAGGGGTGTACGAGCAGTACTTC. The variable domain in full, with the rest retrieved from reference TRBV5-1 and TRBJ2-7, is KAGVTQTPRYLIKTRGQQVTLSCSPISGHRSVSWYQQTPGQGLQFLFEYFSETQRNKGNFPGRFSGRQFSNSRSEMNVSTLELGDSALYLCASSWGGGSGGVYEQYFGPGTRLTVT.

The rearrangement uses TRBV6-6 and TRBJ2-1; TRBD2 aligns across 7 bases. The CDR3 sequence is 15 residues long. Looked up from germline, CDR1 is MNHNY and CDR2 is SVGAGI (reference sequence). V was pared by 1 base and J by 7 bases, with 7 bases of the junction left unmatched. CDR3 loop: CASSYLAGVGNEQFF. The CDR3, as DNA: TGTGCCAGCAGTTACTTGGCGGGAGTAGGGAATGAGCAGTTCTTC.

The chain is built from TRBV24-1 and TRBJ1-5, with 11 bases identical to TRBD1. CDR1 is KGHDR, CDR2 SFDVKD, per germline. Unmatched junction bases numbered 12, after V lost 9 bases and J lost 0 bases. The CDR3 is made up of 18 amino acids. CDR3 sequence reads: CATSPGQGALYSNQPQHF. The DNA for the CDR3 is TGTGCCACCTCCCCCGGACAGGGGGCCCTGTATAGCAATCAGCCCCAGCATTTT.

The gene calls are TRBV3-1 (or the pseudogene TRBV3-2) and TRBJ1-1; D possibly corresponds to TRBD1 (5 bases). This CDR3 is 13 amino acids long. Per germline, CDR1 LGHDT and CDR2 YNNKEL (reference sequence). Deletions cut 0 bases from V and 9 bases from J, with 11 bases between. The CDR3 bases are TGTGCCAGCAGCCAAGATCCGCAGGGTAAAGCTTTCTTT. Translated, it gives CASSQDPQGKAFF.

The J gene is TRBJ2-7, the V gene TRBV19; D call uncertain. The germline V gene has CDR1 LNHDA and CDR2 SQIVND (reference sequence). This CDR3 has 13 residues. V was clipped by 4 bases and J by 3 bases, with 10 bases between them. Here the CDR3 reads CASSRGGIYEQYF. In DNA, the CDR3 is TGTGCCAGTAGTAGAGGCGGTATCTACGAGCAGTACTTC.

V gene TRBV5-1 combines with J gene TRBJ1-4; D not resolved. The CDR3 runs to 14 residues. The V end lost 0 bases, the J end lost 5 bases, and 8 bases lay between the germline ends. Germline CDR1 is SGHRS and CDR2 is YFSETQ. CDR3 sequence: CASSLAGMNEKLFF. CDR3 sequence (DNA): TGCGCCAGCAGCTTGGCTGGGATGAATGAAAAACTGTTTTTT.

This clone was counted a single time. The rearrangement joins TRBV28 to TRBJ1-6; TRBD1 might be the D (5 bases). The V gene's germline CDR1 is MDHEN and CDR2 SYDVKM. The CDR3 consists of 12 residues. Between the trimmed V and J ends, which lost 9 bases and 6 bases, there was a span of 9 bases. The CDR3 is CASQGANSPLHF. The CDR3 nucleotides are TGTGCCAGTCAGGGCGCTAATTCACCCCTCCACTTT.

This sequence joins TRBV29-1 and TRBJ2-5, with TRBD1 matching 7 bases. This CDR3 is 13 amino acids long. V lost 7 bases, J lost 4 bases, and 9 bases stayed unmatched. Germline loops: CDR1 SQVTM, CDR2 ANQGSEA. The CDR3 here is CSARTGTAETQYF. The CDR3 bases are TGCAGCGCTCGAACTGGGACAGCAGAGACCCAGTACTTC.

The V and J genes are TRBV5-6 and TRBJ1-2, with D hard to call. V gave up 2 bases and J gave up 4 bases, with 9 bases separating them. Germline assignment: CDR1 SGHDT and CDR2 YYEEEE. This CDR3 has 13 amino acids. The CDR3 DNA sequence: TGTGCCAGCAGCTTACCTAGTCTCTATGGCTACACCTTC. It is translated as CASSLPSLYGYTF.

J is TRBJ2-3 and V is TRBV7-8; 9 nucleotides agree with TRBD2. Per the germline V gene, CDR1 is SGHVS and CDR2 is FQNEAQ. The CDR3 has 16 residues. V was pared by 5 bases and J by 4 bases, with 10 bases of the junction left unmatched. The chain's CDR3 is CASSPYGTSSPDTQYF. CDR3 sequence (DNA): TGTGCCAGCAGCCCGTACGGGACTAGCAGCCCAGATACGCAGTATTTT.

The chain couples TRBV28 to TRBJ1-4, with unresolved D. CDR1 is MDHEN, CDR2 SYDVKM, per germline. The V end was cut by 4 bases, the J end by 1 base, with 10 bases between. This CDR3 has 15 residues. The CDR3 reads CASSSRGRTNEKLFF. In DNA, the CDR3 is TGTGCCAGCAGTTCCCGAGGGAGAACTAATGAAAAACTGTTTTTT.

The chain is built from TRBV5-6 and TRBJ1-2, with 7 bases matching TRBD1. This CDR3 contains 13 residues. V lost 4 bases and J lost 8; bases outside the gene matches: 8. CDR1 and CDR2 (germline): SGHDT, YYEEEE. In nucleotides, the CDR3 is TGTGCCAGCAGCCCCGGGACAGACAACGGCTACACCTTC. Amino acid sequence: CASSPGTDNGYTF.

The V and J genes are TRBV5-1 and TRBJ1-2; 9 bases agree with TRBD1. The CDR3 totals 15 residues. After removal of 5 bases from V and 2 bases from J, the junction contained 7 bases not matched to a gene. Germline V gene sequence: CDR1 SGHRS, CDR2 YFSETQ. The CDR3 here is CASRSGTGPNYGYTF. The CDR3 nucleotides are TGCGCCAGCAGGTCCGGGACAGGGCCCAACTATGGCTACACCTTC. The full variable domain, in which reference TRBV5-1 and TRBJ1-2 provide the parts outside the CDR3, is KAGVTQTPRYLIKTRGQQVTLSCSPISGHRSVSWYQQTPGQGLQFLFEYFSETQRNKGNFPGRFSGRQFSNSRSEMNVSTLELGDSALYLCASRSGTGPNYGYTFGSGTRLTVV.

The chain links TRBV2 to TRBJ1-5; no clear D gene. Trimming took 5 bases from V and 6 from J, leaving 11 bases between them. CDR3 size: 13 residues. Germline V gene data show CDR1 as SNHLY and CDR2 as FYNNEI. The CDR3 loop reads CASSPPRGQPQHF. The CDR3 coding sequence is TGTGCCAGCAGTCCCCCACGAGGTCAGCCCCAGCATTTT.

The J gene is TRBJ2-5, the V gene TRBV5-1; TRBD2 aligns across 12 bases. Unmatched junction bases numbered 1, after V lost 3 bases and J lost 1 base. Germline CDR1 is SGHRS and CDR2 is YFSETQ. The CDR3 is 15 residues long. The CDR3 here is CASSWTSGAQETQYF. The CDR3, as DNA: TGCGCCAGCAGCTGGACTAGCGGGGCCCAAGAGACCCAGTACTTC.

The chain recombines TRBV29-1 with TRBJ2-1; D may be TRBD1 or TRBD2 (5 bases each). CDR1 and CDR2 (germline): SQVTM, ANQGSEA. This CDR3 has 14 amino acids. V lost 2 bases, J lost 6 bases, and 14 bases lay in between. CDR3 in DNA: TGCAGCGTTGAACCGCCGGGACGACTCAATGAGCAGTTCTTC. This gives the protein CSVEPPGRLNEQFF.